Listed below are T cell receptor beta chains from one sample, sequenced in a study of T cell responses to AZD1222 COVID-19 vaccine. Some clones are missing from TCRdb's copy, which holds only in-frame ones; the method was immunoSEQ multiplex PCR. The table has approximately 89,000 clones, about 88% seen once; the top ten hold more than 10%. The starting material was peripheral blood, obtained on day 0 of AZD1222 vaccination. The source of these receptors is an adult in good health. The CDR3 runs from the conserved cysteine through the conserved F or W. Each record gives: J gene, D gene, V gene, clone size, CDR3 DNA, CDR3 protein. The D gene is left open where the match is weak. The size entry is marked missing in some rows and otherwise reads once, few, many or a size class.

>TRBJ2-5|NA|TRBV18|NA
TGTGCCAGCTCACCCGGGGCTAGCATGGAGACCCAGTACTTC
CASSPGASMETQYF
>TRBJ2-6|NA|TRBV5-1|once
TGCGCCAGCAGCTTGGACAGGGCTGGGGCCAACGTCCTGACTTTC
CASSLDRAGANVLTF
>TRBJ2-1|NA|TRBV6-1|NA
TGTGCCAGCAGTGACTTGGGCGGGTCGACCGCGAGCTCCTACAATGAGCAGTTCTTC
CASSDLGGSTASSYNEQFF
>TRBJ2-3|NA|TRBV4-2|NA
TGTGCCAGCAGCCACGGCGGCGGTGGAGACACAGATACGCAGTATTTT
CASSHGGGGDTDTQYF
>TRBJ1-6|NA|TRBV6-5|NA
TGTGCCAGCAGTTACGAGACAGTACATAATTCACCCCTCCACTTT
CASSYETVHNSPLHF
>TRBJ1-1|NA|TRBV11-3|once
TGTGCCAGCAGCTTCAGGGCGAACACTGAAGCTTTCTTT
CASSFRANTEAFF
>TRBJ1-4|NA|TRBV19|NA
TGTGCCAGTAGTCTAAGGGGAGGGTTGGCACGTGAAAAACTGTTTTTT
CASSLRGGLAREKLFF
>TRBJ1-3|NA|TRBV7-6|NA
TGTGCCAGCAGCTTGGGGACCGGGTTCCGCGCTGCTGGAAACACCATATATTTT
CASSLGTGFRAAGNTIYF
>TRBJ1-1|TRBD1|TRBV2|NA
TGTGCCAGCAGCCGCGTACAGGGGGCGACTGAAGCTTTCTTT
CASSRVQGATEAFF
>TRBJ1-3|NA|TRBV28|NA
TGTGCCAGCAGTTTGCCGGGTTCTTTCTCTGGAAACACCATATATTTT
CASSLPGSFSGNTIYF
>TRBJ2-3|NA|TRBV5-1|NA
TGCGCCAGCAGCTTGGACAGTGAACTGAGGACAGATACGCAGTATTTT
CASSLDSELRTDTQYF
>TRBJ1-6|TRBD1|TRBV5-5|once
TGTGCCAGCAGTAGAATACAGGGGGTGAGTTCACCCCTCCACTTT
CASSRIQGVSSPLHF
>TRBJ2-7|TRBD1|TRBV19|NA
TGTGCCAGTAGTATCGGCCCCGGGACAGGGACCTACGAGCAGTACTTC
CASSIGPGTGTYEQYF
>TRBJ1-2|TRBD1|TRBV19|NA
TGTGCCAGTAGTGGAGGGACAGGGCACTATGGCTACACCTTC
CASSGGTGHYGYTF
>TRBJ1-5|NA|TRBV5-8|NA
TGTGCCAGCAGCTTGGGGGGCGGGGGCTCGGGCAATCAGCCCCAGCATTTT
CASSLGGGGSGNQPQHF
>TRBJ1-2|NA|TRBV7-9|NA
TGTGCCAGCAGCACCGGACGTTTAAACTATGGCTACACCTTC
CASSTGRLNYGYTF
>TRBJ2-7|NA|TRBV6-6|once
TGTGCCAGCAGTTACTCGAGGGACAAGCCCTACGAGCAGTACTTC
CASSYSRDKPYEQYF
>TRBJ2-7|NA|TRBV10-3|few
TGTGCCATCAGTGAGTCTCCACCAGGGGAAGGCTACGAGCAGTACTTC
CAISESPPGEGYEQYF
>TRBJ1-3|NA|TRBV6-1|NA
TGTGCCAGCACTGAATTAGGGGTCTCCAACACCATATATTTT
CASTELGVSNTIYF
>TRBJ2-7|NA|TRBV6-5|NA
TGTGCCAGCACGGGGCGTAGAAACGAGCAGTACTTC
CASTGRRNEQYF
>TRBJ1-1|NA|TRBV30|NA
TGTGCCTGGAGTTCAGGACTGGGGAACACTGAAGCTTTCTTT
CAWSSGLGNTEAFF
>TRBJ2-2|TRBD1|TRBV6-6|few
TGTGCCAGCAGACCCCCGGGACAGGTGAACACCGGGGAGCTGTTTTTT
CASRPPGQVNTGELFF
>TRBJ1-3|TRBD1|TRBV6-1|NA
TGTGCCAGCAGTGAACGGTTAGGGACAGGGATACTCTCTGGAAACACCATATATTTT
CASSERLGTGILSGNTIYF
>TRBJ2-3|NA|TRBV10-1|NA
TGCGCCAGCAGTCCCGGGACGAATGGGCAAGATACGCAGTATTTT
CASSPGTNGQDTQYF
>TRBJ2-2|TRBD1|TRBV5-1|NA
TGCGCCAGCAGCGTGGGACAGGGTAGAGTTGGGGAGCTGTTTTTT
CASSVGQGRVGELFF
>TRBJ2-7|NA|TRBV7-2|NA
TGTGCCAGCAGCTCCTTAGGGACAAGCTACGAGCAGTACTTC
CASSSLGTSYEQYF
>TRBJ2-7|NA|TRBV10-3|NA
TGTGCCATCAGTACCAAGCGAGAAGGGGTAGAGCAGTACTTC
CAISTKREGVEQYF
>TRBJ1-3|NA|TRBV15|NA
TGTGCCACCAGCAGAGATAGCGGAAGCTCTGGAAACACCATATATTTT
CATSRDSGSSGNTIYF
>TRBJ1-2|NA|TRBV12-5|NA
TGTGCTAGTGGTACCGGACAAAGGGGCTACACCTTC
CASGTGQRGYTF
>TRBJ2-1|NA|TRBV19|NA
TGTGCCAGTAGTTCCCGGGACTTCCCCAATGAGCAGTTCTTC
CASSSRDFPNEQFF
>TRBJ2-7|NA|TRBV20-1|NA
TGCAGTGCTAGAGTAGTTGGGCCGCAGTACTTC
CSARVVGPQYF
>TRBJ2-5|TRBD2|TRBV3-1/TRBV3-2|NA
TGTGCCAGCAGCCTCCGCGTTCCCGGGGGGGCGAGTGTAGAGACCCAGTACTTC
CASSLRVPGGASVETQYF
>TRBJ2-3|TRBD1|TRBV5-1|NA
TGCGCCAGCAGCCTAGACAGGGGTGGCACAGATACGCAGTATTTT
CASSLDRGGTDTQYF
>TRBJ2-5|TRBD1|TRBV6-5|NA
TGTGCCAGCAGGGGGACAGGGGTAGAGACCCAGTACTTC
CASRGTGVETQYF
>TRBJ2-6|NA|TRBV18|NA
TGTGCCAGCTCACCGCGACAACTAGACTCTGGGGCCAACGTCCTGACTTTC
CASSPRQLDSGANVLTF
>TRBJ2-2|TRBD1|TRBV28|NA
TGTGCCACCGGGACAGGGGGCACCGGGGAGCTGTTTTTT
CATGTGGTGELFF
>TRBJ2-1|TRBD1|TRBV3-1/TRBV3-2|NA
TGTGCCAGCAGTCGCGACAGGGGCAAAAACAATGAGCAGTTCTTC
CASSRDRGKNNEQFF
>TRBJ2-5|TRBD1|TRBV2|NA
TGTGCCAGCAGTGAAACAGGCAGGGGGCGGGAGACCCAGTACTTC
CASSETGRGRETQYF
>TRBJ1-3|NA|TRBV3-1/TRBV3-2|few
TGTGCCAGCAGCCAAGGGGAGGGAAACACCATATATTTT
CASSQGEGNTIYF
>TRBJ2-2|TRBD1|TRBV5-1|NA
TGCGCCAGCAGCGGGACAGGCTTGAACACCGGGGAGCTGTTTTTT
CASSGTGLNTGELFF
>TRBJ2-7|NA|TRBV3-1/TRBV3-2|NA
TGTGCCAGCAGCCGCCGTAGGGGGTCCTCTACCTACGAGCAGTACTTC
CASSRRRGSSTYEQYF
>TRBJ2-1|TRBD1|TRBV3-1/TRBV3-2|NA
TGTGCCAGCAGCCCCACGGGACAGTCCTACAATGAGCAGTTCTTC
CASSPTGQSYNEQFF
>TRBJ2-7|NA|TRBV11-2|NA
TGTGCAAGTAGCCGGGGCCCATACGAGCAGTACTTC
CASSRGPYEQYF
>TRBJ2-3|TRBD2|TRBV28|NA
TGTGCCAGCAGTACCTCTTCCGCTAGCGGGGTTGATACGCAGTATTTT
CASSTSSASGVDTQYF
>TRBJ1-1|TRBD1|TRBV28|NA
TGTGCCAGCCTTCCCGGGACAGGGGGCTTTGAAGCTTTCTTT
CASLPGTGGFEAFF
>TRBJ1-2|NA|TRBV3-1/TRBV3-2|NA
TGTGCCAGCAGCCAAGATCGGGACATTATCTATGGCTACACCTTC
CASSQDRDIIYGYTF
>TRBJ1-5|TRBD1|TRBV30|NA
TGTGCCTGGAGGGCTCCGGGACAGGGGTACCAGCCCCAGCATTTT
CAWRAPGQGYQPQHF
>TRBJ2-2|NA|TRBV4-1|once
TGCGCCAGCAGCCAAGAAGGAGCACTTAGCACCGGGGAGCTGTTTTTT
CASSQEGALSTGELFF
>TRBJ2-7|NA|TRBV7-2|NA
TGTGCCAGCAGCTGGGGTGGAGGGGCTTACGAGCAGTACTTC
CASSWGGGAYEQYF
>TRBJ2-7|NA|TRBV7-8|once
TGTGCCAGCAGCCTCGTCTACGAGCAGTACTTC
CASSLVYEQYF